This T cell receptor (beta chain) was identified in a study of blood T cell repertoires in COVID-19 (TCRdb year 2020). In terms of the full investigation: Collaborator samples came from the United States, Italy and Spain and covered acute and convalescent phases of COVID-19. The prospective study material was composed of cDNA or gDNA derived from T cells, B-cell-depleted T cells, or PBMCs. The dataset comprised deeply sampled blood TCRbeta repertoires from subjects exposed to, actively infected with, or recovered from COVID-19. The repertoires were made available in a free public database intended to serve as a resource for research on the immune response to SARS-CoV-2. The samples were drawn from two sources: the first 160 participants of the ongoing ImmuneRACE study, and 1,000 to 1,500 subjects contributed by 6 global collaborators. Sample metadata almost always included a de-identified subject ID, COVID-19 status, age in years and sex. Where HLA class I and class II types were available, the types were taken from metadata supplied by the sample provider, not from assay-based typing. The paper as a whole reports these results and caveats: The amount of clinical and demographic metadata varied by source and participant and was provided uncurated.

The germline V gene encodes CDR1 LNHDA and CDR2 SQIVND (reference sequence). The V end loses 2 bases and the J end loses 1 base, and a stretch of 9 bases separates them. Taken from cysteine to phenylalanine, the CDR3 has 14 residues. Of all the DNA, just the CDR3 is kept, 42 bases in frame from base 1. TCRbeta CDR3 regions were amplified from genomic DNA by means of the immunoSEQ Assay, a bias-controlled multiplex PCR. The study's processing was this. Within the assay, amplification of reference gene primers was used to estimate how many nucleated cells each sample contained. Sequence reads were collapsed and filtered to measure the absolute abundance of every unique TCRbeta CDR3 rearrangement. For each sample, productive Simpson clonality was calculated by taking the square root of Simpson's diversity index across productive rearrangements. Imported from immuneACCESS, the table was reduced by TCRdb to in-frame sequences with V and J called. These copies leave out some clones; in studies compared against another copy, an unresolved V gene accounts for under half, and the cause of the remainder is not known. V, J and clone size are taken as reported in that table, and D and trimming were inferred from the DNA itself. The sample table records around 310,000 clones; roughly nine tenths of these occur just once. In total, the top ten clones hold more than 9% of the sample.

Enrolling through a virtual design, the prospective study's participants ranged in age from roughly 18 to 90 years and lived across 24 United States geographic areas. Cohort assignment in the prospective study relied on participant-reported clinical history from a screening survey and a study questionnaire. ImmuneRACE Cohort 3 recovered participants were defined by two consecutive negative NP/OP PCR tests, healthcare professional clearance, or symptom resolution. In the prospective study, whole blood, serum and a nasopharyngeal or oropharyngeal swab were collected from each participant by mobile phlebotomists. Over an approximately 2-month period, participants in the prospective study had the option of providing additional blood draws and questionnaires. Prospective study blood samples were shipped either frozen or at room temperature before DNA extraction. The count of this clone is one. This receptor's antigen is unknown. There are no base qualities to consult, and no much larger clone falls within one base.

The V and J genes are TRBV19 and TRBJ2-7, with no reliable assignment of the D segment. The receptor's source is a woman under 40 who had recovered from COVID-19. The sequenced sample consisted of PBMCs or T cells enriched from blood (not recorded which). This receptor carries the CDR3 CASSIYRQSYEQYF. The nucleotides read TGTGCCAGTAGTATATATCGACAATCCTACGAGCAGTACTTC.